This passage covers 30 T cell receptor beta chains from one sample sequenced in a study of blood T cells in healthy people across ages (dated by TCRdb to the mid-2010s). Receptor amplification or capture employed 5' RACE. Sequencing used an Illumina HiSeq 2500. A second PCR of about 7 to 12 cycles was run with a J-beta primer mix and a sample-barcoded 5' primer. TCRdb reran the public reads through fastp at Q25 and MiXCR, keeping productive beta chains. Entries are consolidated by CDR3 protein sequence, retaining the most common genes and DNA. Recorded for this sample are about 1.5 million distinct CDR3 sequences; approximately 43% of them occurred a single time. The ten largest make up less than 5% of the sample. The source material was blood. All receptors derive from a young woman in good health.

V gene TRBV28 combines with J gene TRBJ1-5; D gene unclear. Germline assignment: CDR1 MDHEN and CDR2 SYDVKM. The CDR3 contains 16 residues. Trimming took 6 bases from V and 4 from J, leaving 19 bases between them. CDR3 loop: CASSLLGYGGNQPQHF. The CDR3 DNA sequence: TGTGCCAGCAGCCTCTTAGGGTACGGAGGTAATCAGCCCCAGCATTTT. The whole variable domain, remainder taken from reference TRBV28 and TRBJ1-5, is DVKVTQSSRYLVKRTGEKVFLECVQDMDHENMFWYRQDPGLGLRLIYFSYDVKMKEKGDIPEGYSVSREKKERFSLILESASTNQTSMYLCASSLLGYGGNQPQHFGDGTRLSIL.

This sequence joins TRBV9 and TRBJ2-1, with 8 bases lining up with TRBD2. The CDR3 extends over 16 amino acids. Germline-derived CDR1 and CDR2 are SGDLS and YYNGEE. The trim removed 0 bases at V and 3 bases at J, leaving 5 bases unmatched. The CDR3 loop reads CASSVVGGGNYNEQFF. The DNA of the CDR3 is TGTGCCAGCAGCGTAGTCGGCGGGGGGAACTACAATGAGCAGTTCTTC.

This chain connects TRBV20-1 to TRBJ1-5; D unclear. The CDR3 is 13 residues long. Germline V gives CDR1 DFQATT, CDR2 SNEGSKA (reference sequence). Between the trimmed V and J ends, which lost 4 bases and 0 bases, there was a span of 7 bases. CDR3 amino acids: CSAKQDSNQPQHF. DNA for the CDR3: TGCAGTGCTAAGCAGGATAGCAATCAGCCCCAGCATTTT.

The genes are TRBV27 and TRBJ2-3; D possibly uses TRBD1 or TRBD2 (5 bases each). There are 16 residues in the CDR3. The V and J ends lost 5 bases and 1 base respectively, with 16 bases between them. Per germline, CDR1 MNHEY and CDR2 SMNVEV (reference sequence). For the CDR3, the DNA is TGTGCCAGCAGTACCCGGGACGAGTACCGCACAGATACGCAGTATTTT. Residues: CASSTRDEYRTDTQYF.

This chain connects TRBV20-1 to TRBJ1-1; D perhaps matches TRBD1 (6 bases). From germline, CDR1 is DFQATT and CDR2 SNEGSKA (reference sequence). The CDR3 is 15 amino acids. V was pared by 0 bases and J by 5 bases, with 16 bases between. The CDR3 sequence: CSARDRGGPKTEAFF. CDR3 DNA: TGCAGTGCTAGAGATCGAGGGGGGCCAAAAACTGAAGCTTTCTTT.

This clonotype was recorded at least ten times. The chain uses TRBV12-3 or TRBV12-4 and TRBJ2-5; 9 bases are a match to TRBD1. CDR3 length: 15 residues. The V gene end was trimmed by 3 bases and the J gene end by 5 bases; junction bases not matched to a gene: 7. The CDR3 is CASSFRGQGMETQYF. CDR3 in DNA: TGTGCCAGCAGTTTTCGAGGACAGGGGATGGAGACCCAGTACTTC.

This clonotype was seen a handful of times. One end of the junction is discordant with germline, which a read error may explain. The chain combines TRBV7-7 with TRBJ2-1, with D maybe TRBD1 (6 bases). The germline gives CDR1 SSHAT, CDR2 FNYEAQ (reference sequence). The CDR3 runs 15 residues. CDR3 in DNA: TGTGCTAGCAGCTTAGACAGGACGGACTACAATGAGCAGTTCTTC. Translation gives CASSLDRTDYNEQFF. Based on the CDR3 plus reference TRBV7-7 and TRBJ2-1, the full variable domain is GAGVSQSPRYKVTKRGQDVTLRCDPISSHATLYWYQQALGQGPEFLTYFNYEAQPDKSGLPSDRFSAERPEGSISTLTIQRTEQRDSAMYRCASSLDRTDYNEQFFGPGTRLTVL.

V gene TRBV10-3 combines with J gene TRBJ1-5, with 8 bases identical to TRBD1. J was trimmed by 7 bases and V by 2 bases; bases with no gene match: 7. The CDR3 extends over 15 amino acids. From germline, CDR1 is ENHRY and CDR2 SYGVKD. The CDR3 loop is CAISEVDRVGQPQHF. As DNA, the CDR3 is TGTGCCATCAGTGAGGTGGACAGGGTAGGACAGCCCCAGCATTTT.

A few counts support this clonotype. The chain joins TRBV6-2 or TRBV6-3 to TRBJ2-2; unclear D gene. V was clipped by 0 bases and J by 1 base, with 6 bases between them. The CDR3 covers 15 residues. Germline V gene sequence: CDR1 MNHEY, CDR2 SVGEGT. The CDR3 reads CASSYSSLNTGELFF. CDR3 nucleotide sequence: TGTGCCAGCAGTTACTCTAGCCTGAACACCGGGGAGCTGTTTTTT.

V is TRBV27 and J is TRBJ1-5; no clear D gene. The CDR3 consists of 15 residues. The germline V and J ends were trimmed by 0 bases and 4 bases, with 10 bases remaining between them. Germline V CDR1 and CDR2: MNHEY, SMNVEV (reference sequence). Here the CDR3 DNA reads TGTGCCAGCAGTTTATCAGGACCGACTAATCAGCCCCAGCATTTT. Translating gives CASSLSGPTNQPQHF.

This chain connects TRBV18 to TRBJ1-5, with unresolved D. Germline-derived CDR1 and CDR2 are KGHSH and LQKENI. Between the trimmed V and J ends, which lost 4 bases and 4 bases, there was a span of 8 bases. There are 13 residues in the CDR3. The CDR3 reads CASSQQKNQPQHF. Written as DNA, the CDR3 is TGTGCCAGCTCACAGCAGAAAAATCAGCCCCAGCATTTT.

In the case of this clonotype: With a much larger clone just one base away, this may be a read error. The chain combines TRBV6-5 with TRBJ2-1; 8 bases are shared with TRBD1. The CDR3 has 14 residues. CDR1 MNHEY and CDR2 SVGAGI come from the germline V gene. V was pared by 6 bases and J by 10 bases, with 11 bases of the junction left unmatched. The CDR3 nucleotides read TGTGCCAGCAGAACGGGACAGGTGACCTACGAGCAGTTCTTC. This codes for CASRTGQVTYEQFF.

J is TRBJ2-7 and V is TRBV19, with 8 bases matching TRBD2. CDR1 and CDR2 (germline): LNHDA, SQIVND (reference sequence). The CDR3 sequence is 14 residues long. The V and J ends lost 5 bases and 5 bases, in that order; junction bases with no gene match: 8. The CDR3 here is CASSPSGRRDEQYF. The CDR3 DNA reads TGTGCCAGTAGTCCCAGCGGGAGAAGGGACGAGCAGTACTTC. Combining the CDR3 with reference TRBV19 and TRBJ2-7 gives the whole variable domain DGGITQSPKYLFRKEGQNVTLSCEQNLNHDAMYWYRQDPGQGLRLIYYSQIVNDFQKGDIAEGYSVSREKKESFPLTVTSAQKNPTAFYLCASSPSGRRDEQYFGPGTRLTVT.

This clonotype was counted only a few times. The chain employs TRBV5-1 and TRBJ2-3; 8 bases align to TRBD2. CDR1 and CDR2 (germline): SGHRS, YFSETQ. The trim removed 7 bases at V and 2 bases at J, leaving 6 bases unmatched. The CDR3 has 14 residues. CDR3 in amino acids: CASLVGGATDTQYF. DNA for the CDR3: TGCGCCAGCTTAGTCGGGGGGGCCACAGATACGCAGTATTTT. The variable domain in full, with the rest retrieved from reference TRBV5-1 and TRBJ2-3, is KAGVTQTPRYLIKTRGQQVTLSCSPISGHRSVSWYQQTPGQGLQFLFEYFSETQRNKGNFPGRFSGRQFSNSRSEMNVSTLELGDSALYLCASLVGGATDTQYFGPGTRLTVL.

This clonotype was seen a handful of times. The CDR3 sequence is CASRPNWDSGRYEQFF. The CDR3, as DNA: TGTGCCAGCAGGCCGAATTGGGATAGCGGGAGATATGAGCAGTTCTTC. The chain carries TRBV12-3 or TRBV12-4 and TRBJ2-1; 9 bases match TRBD2. Trimming took 6 bases from V and 8 from J; bases not matched to a gene: 14. The CDR3 is made up of 16 amino acids.

DNA for the CDR3: TGCACCAGCAGCCCGGGACAGGGGAAAAATGAGCAGTTCTTC. It specifies CTSSPGQGKNEQFF. The chain combines TRBV1 with TRBJ2-1; TRBD1 is the table's D call, not checked against the DNA. TRBV1 is reported as a pseudogene. The CDR3 has 14 amino acids.

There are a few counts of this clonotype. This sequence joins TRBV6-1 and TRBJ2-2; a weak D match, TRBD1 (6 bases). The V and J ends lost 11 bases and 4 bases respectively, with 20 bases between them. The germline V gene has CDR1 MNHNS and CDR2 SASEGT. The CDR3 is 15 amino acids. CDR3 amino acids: CAPTARGESTGELFF. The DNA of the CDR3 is TGTGCCCCCACGGCCAGGGGCGAGAGCACCGGGGAGCTGTTTTTT.

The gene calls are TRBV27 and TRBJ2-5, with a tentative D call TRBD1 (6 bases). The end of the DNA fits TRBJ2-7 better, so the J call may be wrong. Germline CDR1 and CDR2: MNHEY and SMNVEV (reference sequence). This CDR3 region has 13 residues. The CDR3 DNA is TGTGCCAGCAGTGTCACCAGGGGTTACGAGCAGTACTTC. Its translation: CASSVTRGYEQYF.

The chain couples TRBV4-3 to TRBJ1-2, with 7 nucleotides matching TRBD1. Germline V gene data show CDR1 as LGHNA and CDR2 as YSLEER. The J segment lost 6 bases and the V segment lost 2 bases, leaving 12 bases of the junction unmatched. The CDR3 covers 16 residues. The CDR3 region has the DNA TGCGCCAGCAGCCAAAACAGGGGATATATATACGATGGCTACACCTTC. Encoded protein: CASSQNRGYIYDGYTF.

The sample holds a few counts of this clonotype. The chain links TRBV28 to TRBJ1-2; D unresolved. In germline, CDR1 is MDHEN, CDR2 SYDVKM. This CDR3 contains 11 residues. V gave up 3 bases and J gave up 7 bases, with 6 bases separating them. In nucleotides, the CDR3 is TGTGCCAGCAGTTTCCTTCTTGGCTACACCTTC. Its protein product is CASSFLLGYTF.

The chain's CDR3 is CASSVEARAVPSYNEQFF. Written as DNA, the CDR3 is TGTGCCAGCAGCGTAGAGGCTCGGGCTGTACCCTCCTACAATGAGCAGTTCTTC. V and J are TRBV9 and TRBJ2-1; no definite D call. Trimming left V 0 bases short and J 0 bases short, with 16 bases between. The V gene's germline CDR1 is SGDLS and CDR2 YYNGEE. This CDR3 is 18 amino acids long.

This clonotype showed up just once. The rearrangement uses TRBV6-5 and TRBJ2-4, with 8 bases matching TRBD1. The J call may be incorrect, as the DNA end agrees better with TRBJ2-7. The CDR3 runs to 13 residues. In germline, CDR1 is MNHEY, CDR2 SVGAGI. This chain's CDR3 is CASTYRGAYEQYF. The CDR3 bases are TGTGCCAGCACCTACAGGGGGGCCTACGAGCAGTACTTC.

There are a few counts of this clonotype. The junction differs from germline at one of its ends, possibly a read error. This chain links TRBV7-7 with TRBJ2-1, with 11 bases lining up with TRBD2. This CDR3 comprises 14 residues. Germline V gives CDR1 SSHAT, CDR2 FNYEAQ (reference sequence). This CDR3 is CASSFSGGASEQFF. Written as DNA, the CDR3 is TGTGCTAGCAGCTTTAGCGGGGGGGCCAGTGAGCAGTTCTTC.

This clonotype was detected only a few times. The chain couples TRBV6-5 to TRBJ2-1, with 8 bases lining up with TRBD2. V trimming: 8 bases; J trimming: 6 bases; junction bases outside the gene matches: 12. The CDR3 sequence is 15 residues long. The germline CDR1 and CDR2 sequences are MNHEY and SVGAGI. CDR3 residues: CASVDGGAGANEQFF. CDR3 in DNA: TGTGCCAGCGTCGACGGGGGGGCTGGGGCCAATGAGCAGTTCTTC.

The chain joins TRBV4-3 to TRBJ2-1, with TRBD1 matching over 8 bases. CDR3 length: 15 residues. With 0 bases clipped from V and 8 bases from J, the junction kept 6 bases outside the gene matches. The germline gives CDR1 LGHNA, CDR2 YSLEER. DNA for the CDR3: TGCGCCAGCAGCCAAGAAACAGGGGGATTCGATGAGCAGTTCTTC. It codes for CASSQETGGFDEQFF.

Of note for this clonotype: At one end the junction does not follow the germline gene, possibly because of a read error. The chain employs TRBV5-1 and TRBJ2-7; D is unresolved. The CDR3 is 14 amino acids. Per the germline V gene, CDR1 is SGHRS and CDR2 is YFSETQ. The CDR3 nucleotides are TGCGCCAGCAGCTTGGAAGGTCCTTACTACGGGCAGTACTTC. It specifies CASSLEGPYYGQYF.

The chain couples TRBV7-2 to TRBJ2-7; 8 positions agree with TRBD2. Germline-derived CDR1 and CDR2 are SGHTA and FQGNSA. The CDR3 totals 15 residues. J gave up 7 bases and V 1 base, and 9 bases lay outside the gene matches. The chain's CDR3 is CASSLDAGGLAEQYF. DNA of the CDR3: TGTGCCAGCAGCTTAGACGCGGGAGGCTTGGCGGAGCAGTACTTC.

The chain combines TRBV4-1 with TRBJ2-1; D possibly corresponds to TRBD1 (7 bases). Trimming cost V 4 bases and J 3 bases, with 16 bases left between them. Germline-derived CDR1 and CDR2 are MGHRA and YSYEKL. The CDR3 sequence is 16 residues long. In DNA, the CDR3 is TGCGCCAGCAGCCCGTTATCGGGGGACAGCTACAATGAGCAGTTCTTC. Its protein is CASSPLSGDSYNEQFF.

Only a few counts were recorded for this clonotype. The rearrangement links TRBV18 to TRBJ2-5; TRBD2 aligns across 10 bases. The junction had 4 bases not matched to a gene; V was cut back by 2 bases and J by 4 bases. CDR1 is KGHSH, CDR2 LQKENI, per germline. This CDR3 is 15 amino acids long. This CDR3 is CASSPSGLAVETQYF. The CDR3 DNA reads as TGTGCCAGCTCACCAAGCGGACTAGCGGTAGAGACCCAGTACTTC.

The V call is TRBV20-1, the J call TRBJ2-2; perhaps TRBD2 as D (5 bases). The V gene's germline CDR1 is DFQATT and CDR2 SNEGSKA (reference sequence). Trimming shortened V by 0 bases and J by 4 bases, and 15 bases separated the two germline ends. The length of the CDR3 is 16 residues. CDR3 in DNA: TGCAGTGCTAGAGATCGAGGGAGCGGTTTCACCGGGGAGCTGTTTTTT. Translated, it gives CSARDRGSGFTGELFF.